The sequence of this T cell receptor beta chain was determined in a study of blood T cell repertoires in COVID-19. About the research overall: Specimens from acute and convalescent COVID-19 originated in the United States, Italy and Spain. T cells, B-cell-depleted T cells, or PBMCs provided the cDNA or gDNA that served as material.

In the original workflow: From reference gene primer amplification, estimates of nucleated cell counts were derived. Libraries were prepared by immunoSEQ multiplex PCR; TCRdb keeps only in-frame clonotypes and omits some of them. The DNA gave D and trimming, while V, J and clone size come from that table. Counted here are a few hundred thousand clones, over 75% occurring once; the ten biggest clones make up around 1.1%. The CDR3 is made up of 13 amino acids. With 7 bases clipped from V and 4 bases from J, the junction kept 6 bases outside the gene matches. In germline, CDR1 is SQVTM, CDR2 ANQGSEA. J is TRBJ1-2 and V is TRBV29-1, with 10 bases matching TRBD1. The sequence derives from a man younger than 45 who had recovered from COVID-19. The sample consisted of PBMCs or T cells enriched from blood (not recorded which). Here the CDR3 DNA reads TGCAGCGGTCGGGACAGGGGAACCTATGGCTACACCTTC. Translating gives CSGRDRGTYGYTF.